This TCR beta chain was captured by sequencing in a study of cytomegalovirus exposure and HLA in healthy donors. V was clipped by 5 bases and J by 2 bases, with 9 bases between them. Germline V gene data show CDR1 as SGHTA and CDR2 as FQGNSA. The CDR3 is 13 residues long. The study ran its PCR with 60 Vbeta and 13 Jbeta primers. Here immunoSEQ multiplex PCR was the method, and the copy in TCRdb shows in-frame clones only, minus some. Counted here are roughly 98,000 clones, 65% to 80% occurring once; the ten biggest clones make up 2.5% to 3.5%. Points on this clone: What it recognizes is unknown.

General study findings and limits: Analyzed later, association rates of TCRs varied across HLA loci, with DRB1 most and HLA-C fewest. Presence/absence analyses treated sequencing depth as roughly uniform across donors. While the bulk of TCR sequences proved rare, some public TCRs turned up in many donors.

This rearrangement joins TRBV7-2 to TRBJ2-5; D not resolved. Sequenced sample: PBMCs. This receptor was taken from a female donor in good health and CMV-seropositive. DNA for the CDR3: TGTGCCAGCAGCATCTCCCGGCAAGAGACCCAGTACTTC. Protein product: CASSISRQETQYF.